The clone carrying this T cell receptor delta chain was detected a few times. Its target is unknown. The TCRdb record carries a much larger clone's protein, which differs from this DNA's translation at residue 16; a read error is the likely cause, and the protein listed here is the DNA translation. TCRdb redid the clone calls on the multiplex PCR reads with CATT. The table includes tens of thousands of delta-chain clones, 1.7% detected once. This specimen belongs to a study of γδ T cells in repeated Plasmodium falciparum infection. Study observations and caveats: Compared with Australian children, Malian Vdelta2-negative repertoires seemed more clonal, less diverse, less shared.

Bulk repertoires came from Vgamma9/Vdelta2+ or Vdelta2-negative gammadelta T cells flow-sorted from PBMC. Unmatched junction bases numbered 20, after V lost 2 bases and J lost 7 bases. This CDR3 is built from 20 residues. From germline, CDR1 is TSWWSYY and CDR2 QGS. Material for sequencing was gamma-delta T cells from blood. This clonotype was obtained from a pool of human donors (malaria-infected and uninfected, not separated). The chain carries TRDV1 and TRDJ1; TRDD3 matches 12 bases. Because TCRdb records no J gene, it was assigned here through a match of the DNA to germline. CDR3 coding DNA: TGTGCTCTTGGGGAAAACCCCGGGGCCTGGGGGATACGAGTTTCCGGTAAACTCATCTTT. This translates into CALGENPGAWGIRVSGKLIF.